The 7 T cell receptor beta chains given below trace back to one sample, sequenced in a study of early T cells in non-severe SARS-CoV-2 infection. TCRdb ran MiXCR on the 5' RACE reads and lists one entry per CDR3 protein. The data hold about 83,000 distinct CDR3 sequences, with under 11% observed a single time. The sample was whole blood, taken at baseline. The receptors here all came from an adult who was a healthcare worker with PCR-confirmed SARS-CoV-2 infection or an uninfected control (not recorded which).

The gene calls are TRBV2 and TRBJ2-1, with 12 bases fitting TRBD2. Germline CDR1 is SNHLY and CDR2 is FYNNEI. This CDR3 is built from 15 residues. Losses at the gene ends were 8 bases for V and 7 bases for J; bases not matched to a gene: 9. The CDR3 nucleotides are TGTGCCAGCGAACCCTCTAGCGGGAGGGCTAATGAGCAGTTCTTC. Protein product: CASEPSSGRANEQFF.

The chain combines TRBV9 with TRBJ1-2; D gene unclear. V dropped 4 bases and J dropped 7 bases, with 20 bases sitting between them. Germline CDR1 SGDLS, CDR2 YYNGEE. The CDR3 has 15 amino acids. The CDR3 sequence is CASSPLEGSYGGYTF. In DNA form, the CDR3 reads TGTGCCAGCAGCCCTCTAGAAGGGAGTTATGGTGGCTACACCTTC. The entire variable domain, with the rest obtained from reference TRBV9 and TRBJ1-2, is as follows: DSGVTQTPKHLITATGQRVTLRCSPRSGDLSVYWYQQSLDQGLQFLIQYYNGEERAKGNILERFSAQQFPDLHSELNLSSLELGDSALYFCASSPLEGSYGGYTFGSGTRLTVV.

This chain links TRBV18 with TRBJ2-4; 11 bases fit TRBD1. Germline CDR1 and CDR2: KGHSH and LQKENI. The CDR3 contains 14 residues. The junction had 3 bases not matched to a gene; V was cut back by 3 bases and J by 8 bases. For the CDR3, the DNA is TGTGCCAGCTCACCCGGGACAGGGGGAGACATTCAGTACTTC. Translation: CASSPGTGGDIQYF.

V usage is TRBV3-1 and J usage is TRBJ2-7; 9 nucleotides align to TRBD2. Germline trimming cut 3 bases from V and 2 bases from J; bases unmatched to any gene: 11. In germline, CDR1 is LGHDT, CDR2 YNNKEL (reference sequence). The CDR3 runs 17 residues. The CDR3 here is CASSQPHTSGRAYEQYF. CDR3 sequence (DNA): TGTGCCAGCAGCCAGCCCCATACTAGCGGGCGGGCCTACGAGCAGTACTTC.

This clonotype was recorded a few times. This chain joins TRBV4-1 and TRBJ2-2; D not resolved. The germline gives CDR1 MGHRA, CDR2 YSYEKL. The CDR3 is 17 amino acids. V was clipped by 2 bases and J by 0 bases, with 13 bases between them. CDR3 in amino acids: CASSQPVDAANTGELFF. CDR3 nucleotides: TGCGCCAGCAGCCAACCGGTCGATGCGGCGAACACCGGGGAGCTGTTTTTT.

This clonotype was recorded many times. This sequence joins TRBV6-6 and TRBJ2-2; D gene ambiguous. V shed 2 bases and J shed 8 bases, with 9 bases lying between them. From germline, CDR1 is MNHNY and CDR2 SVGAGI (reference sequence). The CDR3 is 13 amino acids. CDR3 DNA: TGTGCCAGCAGTTACCGAAATATTGGGGAGCTGTTTTTT. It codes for CASSYRNIGELFF.

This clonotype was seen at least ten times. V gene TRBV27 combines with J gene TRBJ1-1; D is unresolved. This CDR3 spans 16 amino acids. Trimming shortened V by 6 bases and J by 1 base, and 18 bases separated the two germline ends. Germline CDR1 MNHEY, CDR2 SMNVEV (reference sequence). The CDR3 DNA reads TGTGCCAGCAGCCGTCTGGCCCTGACGGGGAACACTGAAGCTTTCTTT. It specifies CASSRLALTGNTEAFF.